A selection of T cell receptor beta chains follows, all from one sample in a study of T cell repertoires and HLA-DP antigens. This table comes from immunoSEQ multiplex PCR, and its TCRdb copy is limited to in-frame clones, with some not included. This sample has around 90,000 clones, with roughly 86% found just once. Their antigens remain unidentified. The sequencing sample was made of CD4+ T cells from PBMCs. Every receptor here comes from a man aged 50 to 59 in good health and CMV-seronegative. Each CDR3 is given without its conserved first and last residue. The order of the fields is CDR3 protein, J gene, clone size, V gene. Rows give clone size only sometimes, using once, few, many, or a class for an expanded clone.

ASSSVPRGGRGYNEQF	TRBJ2-1	-	TRBV27
ASSPHGLAGEQY	TRBJ2-7	-	TRBV7-8
ASSDQDYEQY	TRBJ2-7	-	TRBV18
AWSVSAGTGTSEQY	TRBJ2-7	-	TRBV30
ASSRTGRGRGNIQY	TRBJ2-4	-	TRBV19
ASSSTLAGAGEQF	TRBJ2-1	-	TRBV5-4
ASSMGQGRPQH	TRBJ1-5	-	TRBV11-2
ASSPGLRTYEQY	TRBJ2-7	-	TRBV7-6
ASSLRPAGVTGELF	TRBJ2-2	-	TRBV7-8
ASSGMNRVEPPQH	TRBJ1-5	-	TRBV18
ATSRDQSNSL	TRBJ1-2	once	TRBV15
AWSVEVPGELF	TRBJ2-2	-	TRBV30
ASSYDQQGYQPQH	TRBJ1-5	once	TRBV19
ASSTRQGGAGELF	TRBJ2-2	-	TRBV9
ASTLPTGSGNTIY	TRBJ1-3	-	TRBV7-9
ASSLAPARGNQPQH	TRBJ1-5	-	TRBV7-2
ASSPSGTGSEQY	TRBJ2-7	-	TRBV18
AIRTSDDNSPLH	TRBJ1-6	-	TRBV10-3
ATSSNRDGYGYT	TRBJ1-2	-	TRBV15
ASSIGQGSGYEQY	TRBJ2-7	few	TRBV7-2
ASSYALAGGSNEQY	TRBJ2-7	-	TRBV6-5
ASSFSGVGTEAF	TRBJ1-1	-	TRBV7-8
ASALAGGGRVEQY	TRBJ2-7	-	TRBV7-2
ASSLGDRDRDNSPLH	TRBJ1-6	-	TRBV5-1
ASSDRRNTEAF	TRBJ1-1	-	TRBV6-5
AWSEDSRNQPQH	TRBJ1-5	-	TRBV30
ASSQDLRTRTEQF	TRBJ2-1	once	TRBV4-2
ASRARDSITDTQY	TRBJ2-3	few	TRBV7-9
ASSPRSGNTIY	TRBJ1-3	-	TRBV27
ASKRQGAQETQY	TRBJ2-5	-	TRBV5-6
ASSIQSTDTQY	TRBJ2-3	once	TRBV19
ASSLGANTGELF	TRBJ2-2	once	TRBV2
ASSLEWQQPQH	TRBJ1-5	-	TRBV7-2
ASSVGAENTGELF	TRBJ2-2	medium-sized	TRBV9
ASSAGTGGDTQY	TRBJ2-3	once	TRBV7-7
ASNNVPGTSGYITDTQY	TRBJ2-3	-	TRBV27
ASSLISNQPQH	TRBJ1-5	-	TRBV27
ASSFRLAGVETQY	TRBJ2-5	-	TRBV6-5
ASSLGLTGIGNTIY	TRBJ1-3	-	TRBV5-1
ASSRRGQGEETQY	TRBJ2-5	once	TRBV5-1
ASSLETSNEQF	TRBJ2-1	-	TRBV5-1
ASSPLSGANYGYT	TRBJ1-2	once	TRBV19
ASRRDFSMNTEAF	TRBJ1-1	-	TRBV6-4
ASSNIWTRLPTDTQY	TRBJ2-3	-	TRBV19
ASSSGTGNNEQF	TRBJ2-1	-	TRBV28
ASSLGDSESPLH	TRBJ1-6	-	TRBV5-1
ASSVAGNEQY	TRBJ2-7	-	TRBV10-2
ASSPGAGQAEPLH	TRBJ1-6	-	TRBV7-2
ASSPEIDRPQH	TRBJ1-5	once	TRBV18
ASSLVSGPVRQNTIY	TRBJ1-3	-	TRBV11-2
ASRAIAGYGNEQF	TRBJ2-1	-	TRBV11-2
ASSVGAGANQETQY	TRBJ2-5	-	TRBV9
AWTPDLTGNTIY	TRBJ1-3	few	TRBV30
ASSLNRGQETQY	TRBJ2-5	-	TRBV7-6